What follows are 5 T cell receptor beta chains derived from one specimen sequenced in a study of T-cell reconstitution after alpha-beta-depleted transplantation in children. Researchers prepared the TCRbeta library using unique molecular identifiers, the study reports. Each CDR3 protein is one row after TCRdb ran MiXCR on the PCR reads. The profile shows about 540,000 distinct CDR3 sequences, roughly 30% of them singletons. The specimen was PBMCs, collected before TCRalphabeta/CD19-depleted stem cell transplant. The receptors stem from a boy younger than two with Wiskott-Aldrich syndrome, due to receive a stem cell transplant.

This clonotype has only a few counts. The chain carries TRBV5-1 and TRBJ2-7; a weak D match, TRBD1 (6 bases). There are 13 residues in the CDR3. In germline, CDR1 is SGHRS, CDR2 YFSETQ. Trimming took 4 bases from V and 3 from J, leaving 11 bases between them. The CDR3 protein is CASSTGQYYEQYF. The CDR3 region has the DNA TGCGCCAGCAGCACCGGACAGTACTACGAGCAGTACTTC. Filled out from reference TRBV5-1 and TRBJ2-7, the complete variable domain reads KAGVTQTPRYLIKTRGQQVTLSCSPISGHRSVSWYQQTPGQGLQFLFEYFSETQRNKGNFPGRFSGRQFSNSRSEMNVSTLELGDSALYLCASSTGQYYEQYFGPGTRLTVT.

The CDR3 loop reads CAISESATSGDTQYF. CDR3 nucleotides: TGTGCCATCAGTGAGTCCGCCACCAGTGGGGATACGCAGTATTTT. J is TRBJ2-3 and V is TRBV10-3; D is ambiguous. Trimming cost V 0 bases and J 6 bases, with 13 bases left between them. Germline assignment: CDR1 ENHRY and CDR2 SYGVKD. The CDR3 sequence is 15 residues long.

The chain carries TRBV20-1 and TRBJ2-1; TRBD2 matches 8 bases. Unmatched junction bases numbered 9, after V lost 2 bases and J lost 6 bases. The CDR3 is made up of 15 amino acids. CDR1 DFQATT and CDR2 SNEGSKA come from the germline V gene (reference sequence). The CDR3 nucleotides are TGCAGTGCTAGACGTAGCGGGATGGTTTTCAATGAGCAGTTCTTC. Amino acids: CSARRSGMVFNEQFF.

This clonotype turned up a few times. The chain has TRBV14 and TRBJ1-6; no clear D. The CDR3 totals 13 residues. CDR1 and CDR2 from the germline V gene are SGHDN and FVKESK. V was pared by 4 bases and J by 9 bases, with 10 bases between. The CDR3 protein is CASSRRGTSPLHF. For the CDR3, the DNA is TGTGCCAGCAGCCGCCGAGGTACTTCACCCCTCCACTTT.

The chain links TRBV10-3 to TRBJ2-7, with TRBD1 identical over 9 bases. Germline CDR1 reads ENHRY; CDR2 reads SYGVKD. The J segment lost 5 bases and the V segment lost 8 bases, leaving 7 bases of the junction unmatched. This CDR3 has 13 amino acids. The DNA of the CDR3 is TGTGCCATCGGGACAGGGCTCCCCCACGAGCAGTACTTC. This translates into CAIGTGLPHEQYF.